This TCR beta chain is drawn from a study of blood T cells in healthy people across ages. Comments on this clonotype: Antigen unknown.

A sample-barcoded 5' primer and a J-beta primer mix were used in a second PCR of roughly 7 to 11 cycles. The template-switch adaptor was a 5' adaptor with 12 random nucleotides. It tagged each cDNA molecule. TCRdb recomputed calls from the 5' RACE reads with MiXCR, one row per CDR3 protein. The sample lists roughly 1.7 million distinct CDR3 sequences; approximately 32% were seen once. Losses at the gene ends were 1 base for V and 4 bases for J; bases not matched to a gene: 8. Germline assignment: CDR1 SGHRS and CDR2 YFSETQ. CDR3 size: 16 residues. General observations from the study: Higher naive T cell percentage went strongly together with higher TCR beta diversity.

The J gene is TRBJ2-5, the V gene TRBV5-1; 9 bases align to TRBD1. The clonotype comes from a woman younger than 45 in good health. The sequenced material came from blood. This CDR3 is CASSLSGTGRGETQYF. CDR3 DNA: TGCGCCAGCAGCTTGTCTGGGACAGGGAGGGGAGAGACCCAGTACTTC.